A single sample is the source of the 5 T cell receptor beta chains below, sequenced in a study of shared clonotypes between healthy human individuals. Produced via immunoSEQ multiplex PCR; TCRdb's table is partial and in-frame only. This sample has more than 1.2 million clones, with around 98.5% found just once. The sequencing input was naive CD4+ T cells sorted from blood. This sample's subset: CD45RA+ positively selected. Receptor source: a man in his thirties or forties in good health.

V gene TRBV7-9 combines with J gene TRBJ2-4; weak D call: TRBD1 (6 bases). Trimming removed 5 bases from V and 3 bases from J, with 17 bases in between. CDR1 is SEHNR and CDR2 is FQNEAQ in the germline V gene (reference sequence). The CDR3 extends over 16 amino acids. In DNA, the CDR3 is TGTGCCAGCAGCCGCGAAAGGACAGAACGCAAAAACATTCAGTACTTC. Translating gives CASSRERTERKNIQYF.

This clone occurred once. The CDR3 here is CASPLPSDGYTF. The CDR3 DNA sequence: TGCGCCAGCCCGCTTCCGTCCGATGGCTACACCTTC. This chain joins TRBV10-1 and TRBJ1-2, with D unresolved. Trimming pared 8 bases from V and 6 bases from J, leaving 13 bases between. The CDR3 extends over 12 amino acids. CDR1 and CDR2 from the germline V gene are WNHNN and SYGVQD (reference sequence).

The chain is built from TRBV7-2 and TRBJ2-7, with D perhaps TRBD1 (5 bases). This CDR3 comprises 17 residues. The germline V gene encodes CDR1 SGHTA and CDR2 FQGNSA. The V end lost 1 base, the J end lost 3 bases, and 19 bases lay between the germline ends. CDR3 sequence: CASSLVTEPHRGYEQYF. CDR3 nucleotides: TGTGCCAGCAGCTTAGTGACGGAACCTCATAGGGGCTACGAGCAGTACTTC.

The V gene is TRBV7-8, the J gene TRBJ2-2, with unresolved D. The CDR3 is 12 residues long. V was cut by 1 base and J by 7 bases, with 4 bases left in between. From germline, CDR1 is SGHVS and CDR2 FQNEAQ. The CDR3 sequence: CASSLDFGELFF. DNA for the CDR3: TGTGCCAGCAGCTTAGATTTCGGGGAGCTGTTTTTT.

The chain links TRBV11-2 to TRBJ2-5, with 9 bases that match TRBD1. Looked up from germline, CDR1 is SGHAT and CDR2 is FQNNGV. The V and J ends lost 1 base and 2 bases, in that order; junction bases with no gene match: 8. The CDR3 has 17 amino acids. The CDR3 here is CASSLGWDRDQQETQYF. For the CDR3, the DNA is TGTGCCAGCAGCTTAGGGTGGGACAGGGACCAACAAGAGACCCAGTACTTC.